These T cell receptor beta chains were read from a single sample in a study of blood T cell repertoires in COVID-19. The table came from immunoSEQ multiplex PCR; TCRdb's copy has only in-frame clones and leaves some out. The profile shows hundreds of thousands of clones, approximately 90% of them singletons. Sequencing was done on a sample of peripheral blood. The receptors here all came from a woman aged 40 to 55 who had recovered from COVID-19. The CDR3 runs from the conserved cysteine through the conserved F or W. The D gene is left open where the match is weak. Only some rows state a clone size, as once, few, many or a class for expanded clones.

CASSFGTDSNYGYTF	TGTGCCAGCAGCTTCGGGACAGATTCTAACTATGGCTACACCTTC	TRBV7-2	-	TRBD1	TRBJ1-2
CASSLGLAGAKNIQYF	TGTGCCAGCAGCTTAGGGCTAGCGGGAGCCAAAAACATTCAGTACTTC	TRBV7-9	few	TRBD2	TRBJ2-4
CASSSPDPGTSYGYNEQFF	TGTGCCAGCAGCTCCCCAGACCCCGGGACTAGCTATGGCTACAATGAGCAGTTCTTC	TRBV12-1	-	-	TRBJ2-1
CASSLESRGGYTF	TGTGCCAGCAGCTTAGAGAGCCGGGGTGGCTACACCTTC	TRBV11-3	-	-	TRBJ1-2
CASSVSGTEKETQYF	TGTGCCAGCAGCGTATCCGGGACAGAAAAAGAGACCCAGTACTTC	TRBV9	-	TRBD1	TRBJ2-5
CASSTPGQGPGNTIYF	TGTGCCAGCAGCACCCCGGGACAGGGGCCTGGAAACACCATATATTTT	TRBV5-5	-	TRBD1	TRBJ1-3
CASSLARGEQFF	TGTGCCAGCAGCTTGGCAAGGGGTGAGCAGTTCTTC	TRBV5-6	-	-	TRBJ2-1
CASSSTGGKPQHF	TGTGCCAGCAGCTCTACAGGGGGGAAGCCCCAGCATTTT	TRBV7-3	-	TRBD1	TRBJ1-5
CASSHRSGSVYGYTF	TGTGCCAGCAGCCACCGCTCGGGGTCGGTCTATGGCTACACCTTC	TRBV11-3	-	-	TRBJ1-2
CASRPNGGGHNSPLHF	TGTGCCAGCAGGCCCAATGGGGGGGGCCATAATTCACCCCTCCACTTT	TRBV6-6	-	-	TRBJ1-6
CLARGGTTGELFF	TGCCTCGCCCGAGGGGGCACTACCGGGGAGCTGTTTTTT	TRBV23-1	-	TRBD1	TRBJ2-2
CASSQDGNWRGSTGELFF	TGTGCCAGCAGCCAAGACGGGAATTGGCGGGGCTCCACCGGGGAGCTGTTTTTT	TRBV3-1/TRBV3-2	-	-	TRBJ2-2
CASSIVWEPSYEQYF	TGTGCCAGTAGTATAGTTTGGGAGCCTTCCTACGAGCAGTACTTC	TRBV19	once	-	TRBJ2-7
CASSSEPTGVLYNQPQHF	TGTGCCAGCAGCTCAGAGCCCACAGGGGTCCTATACAATCAGCCCCAGCATTTT	TRBV7-9	-	TRBD1	TRBJ1-5
CASSPDRNYGYTF	TGTGCCAGCAGCCCCGACAGAAACTATGGCTACACCTTC	TRBV7-2	-	-	TRBJ1-2
CASSLWLAGGETQYF	TGTGCCAGCAGCTTATGGCTAGCGGGAGGGGAGACCCAGTACTTC	TRBV7-2	few	TRBD2	TRBJ2-5
CASSLPPRHPTEQFF	TGTGCCAGCAGCCTGCCCCCCCGACACCCCACGGAGCAGTTCTTC	TRBV21-1	-	-	TRBJ2-1
CASSPPGTGSVGGEKLFF	TGTGCCAGCTCACCGCCCGGGACAGGGAGCGTCGGGGGTGAAAAACTGTTTTTT	TRBV18	-	TRBD1	TRBJ1-4
CAWSQGLGGELFF	TGTGCCTGGTCGCAGGGGTTGGGCGGGGAGCTGTTTTTT	TRBV30	-	-	TRBJ2-2
CASSFWREGDEQFF	TGTGCCAGCAGCTTCTGGCGGGAGGGCGATGAGCAGTTCTTC	TRBV5-5	-	TRBD2	TRBJ2-1
CASGTSTGNTIYF	TGTGCCAGCGGGACTTCAACTGGAAACACCATATATTTT	TRBV19	-	-	TRBJ1-3
CASSQGQGLGTEAFF	TGCGCCAGCAGCCAAGGTCAGGGCTTGGGCACTGAAGCTTTCTTT	TRBV4-1	-	-	TRBJ1-1
CSVGRQGDPYEQYF	TGCAGCGTCGGCCGACAGGGGGATCCCTACGAGCAGTACTTC	TRBV29-1	-	TRBD1	TRBJ2-7
CASSPGGSGRYF	TGTGCCAGCAGCCCCGGGGGTAGCGGGAGGTATTTT	TRBV7-2	-	TRBD2	TRBJ2-3
CASSQQGPTQETQYF	TGTGCCAGCAGTCAACAGGGCCCGACCCAAGAGACCCAGTACTTC	TRBV6-2/TRBV6-3	-	-	TRBJ2-5
CATSDRQGTDTQYF	TGTGCCACCAGTGACCGACAAGGCACAGATACGCAGTATTTT	TRBV24-1	-	-	TRBJ2-3
CASSNPSGLSYEQYF	TGTGCCAGCAGCAACCCTAGCGGCCTCTCCTACGAGCAGTACTTC	TRBV5-5	-	TRBD2	TRBJ2-7
CASSRADRGVGETQYF	TGTGCCAGCAGCCGGGCGGACAGGGGGGTTGGAGAGACCCAGTACTTC	TRBV3-1/TRBV3-2	-	TRBD1	TRBJ2-5
CASSQDPTSSLAKNIQYF	TGTGCCAGCAGCCAAGATCCTACCTCATCACTAGCCAAAAACATTCAGTACTTC	TRBV3-1/TRBV3-2	once	-	TRBJ2-4
CASSGDRRQPQHF	TGTGCCAGCAGTGGGGACAGGCGTCAGCCCCAGCATTTT	TRBV2	-	TRBD1	TRBJ1-5
CATSSGTANTEAFF	TGTGCCACCAGCAGCGGGACAGCGAACACTGAAGCTTTCTTT	TRBV15	-	TRBD1	TRBJ1-1